A single TCR beta chain is shown here with its context. Its antigen remains unidentified. The assay was immunoSEQ multiplex PCR, and TCRdb's table has in-frame clones only and misses some. This sample has millions of clones, with 90% to 95% found just once. Within Nashville, Tennessee resided all donors, each a Caucasian adult. This CDR3 region has 16 residues. The V and J ends lost 0 bases and 2 bases respectively, with 10 bases between them. The germline CDR1 and CDR2 sequences are MNHEY and SMNVEV (reference sequence). This entry comes from a study of shared clonotypes between healthy human individuals. Study-wide points: Even with large depth, rarefaction showed that sorted-subset sequencing was incomplete. A few donors showed sharing of approximately 5% of naive CD4 clonotypes.

What was sequenced was naive CD4+ T cells sorted from blood. Subset of the sample: CD45RA+ positively selected. The V gene is TRBV27, the J gene TRBJ2-2, with no clear D. The receptor's source is a man between 18 and 29 years old in good health. As DNA, the CDR3 is TGTGCCAGCAGTTTATCTGCGATCATAAACACCGGGGAGCTGTTTTTT. It yields the protein CASSLSAIINTGELFF.